This T cell receptor (beta chain) stems from a study of CXCR3-negative and CXCR3-positive naive CD8 T cells. Findings of the study overall: The study found comparably high diversity in both naive subsets and much lower diversity in memory CD8+ cells.

The CDR3 has 12 residues. CDR1 SQVTM and CDR2 ANQGSEA come from the germline V gene. About this clonotype: Its specificity is not known.

The libraries of TRB cDNA were prepared using 5' RACE with UMI labels. TCRdb reworked the 5' RACE reads into one entry per CDR3 protein, no DNA. The table lists 100,000 to 150,000 distinct CDR3 sequences. The genes are TRBV29-1 and TRBJ1-2. The sample was naive CXCR3- CD8+ T cells from blood. Subset denoted: CD45RO-CCR7+CD27+CD95- naive CD8+ T cells lacking CXCR3 (TNR3-). The source of this sequence is a human donor in good health. Some clones in this sample may be carry-over from other donors' samples. CDR3 sequence reads: CSVFTSNYGYTF.